This section outlines one T cell receptor (beta chain) sequence together with its context. What it binds is unknown. This specimen comes from a study of T-cell memory formation after mild COVID-19. Study findings and constraints: Pre-infection memory harbored some responding clones, suggesting cross-reactive memory joined. Whereas later expanders leaned CD4+, clones contracting day 15 to 85 showed a balanced CD4/CD8 makeup. CD4+ contracting clones lay mainly in CM and EM, CD8+ ones in EMRA.

5'RACE primed from the constant segment yielded TCR alpha and TCR beta cDNA libraries bearing sample barcodes and UMIs. TCRdb itself ran the 5' RACE reads through MiXCR, one entry per CDR3 protein. The table has around 370,000 distinct CDR3 sequences, roughly 21% seen once. Sequenced sample: PBMCs or a T cell subset sorted from them (not recorded which). This clonotype was sampled from an adult woman who had mild COVID-19 (a few samples of this study predate the infection). Cell type and time point are not known.

The CDR3 region has the DNA TGTGCCAGCAGTCTCTCCGGACAGAGCTACGAGCAGTACTTC. Translated: CASSLSGQSYEQYF. The chain recombines TRBV12-3 or TRBV12-4 with TRBJ2-7, with a weak D call TRBD1 (6 bases). The CDR3 sequence is 14 residues long. V lost 5 bases, J lost 3 bases, and 14 bases lay in between.